This T cell receptor (beta chain) was sequenced during a study of T-cell reconstitution after alpha-beta-depleted transplantation in children. Whole-study findings and limits: Newly generated T cells supplied most T-cell counts and diversity one year post-transplant. Where some patients showed high TCRbeta diversity at day 60, it came from recipient T cells and thymic progenitors that had survived. Alpha-beta T cells about two months after transplant reportedly derived from several hundred expanded graft clones.

It was with unique molecular identifiers that the TCRbeta library was prepared. Each CDR3 protein is one row after TCRdb ran MiXCR on the PCR reads. The sample gives fewer than 750,000 distinct CDR3 sequences, 25% to 30% of which show up once; approximately 39% is in the top ten. The germline CDR1 and CDR2 sequences are SNHLY and FYNNEI. CDR3 size: 16 residues. The ends lost 1 base at V and 15 bases at J; junction bases unmatched: 14. With regard to this clonotype: What it recognizes is unknown.

The source of this sequence is a boy in the first two years of life with Wiskott-Aldrich syndrome, due to receive a stem cell transplant. The V gene is TRBV2, the J gene TRBJ2-1; 11 bases are a match to TRBD2. The sample in question was PBMCs, obtained before TCRalphabeta/CD19-depleted stem cell transplant. DNA of the CDR3: TGTGCCAGCAGTGAAGGTCGGGCTAGCGGGAGGTACGTGGGGTTCTTC. Residues: CASSEGRASGRYVGFF.